Shown below are 5 T cell receptor beta chains from a single sample sequenced in a study of ipilimumab plus nivolumab after autologous stem cell transplantation. The table came from immunoSEQ multiplex PCR; TCRdb's copy has only in-frame clones and leaves some out. The sample includes several thousand clones, 85% to 90% of them seen just once. The material was PBMCs, obtained in a trial of ipilimumab plus nivolumab as post-transplant consolidation. These receptors came from a female donor with multiple myeloma.

This clone appeared once. This rearrangement joins TRBV5-4 to TRBJ1-1, with no clear D. V was clipped by 0 bases and J by 2 bases, with 5 bases between them. The CDR3 totals 13 residues. Germline V gives CDR1 SGHNT, CDR2 YYREEE (reference sequence). CDR3 DNA: TGTGCCAGCAGCTTGGTTACCAACACTGAAGCTTTCTTT. Amino acid sequence: CASSLVTNTEAFF.

This chain uses TRBV1 with TRBJ2-3; TRBD2 is taken as the D call from the table, unchecked against the DNA. TRBV1 is a recognized pseudogene. CDR3 length: 22 amino acids. The CDR3, as DNA: TGCACCAGCAGCCAAGATTTTAGGGAACTAGCGGGAGGGCCGAGGGGCACAGATACGCAGTATTTT. Protein sequence: CTSSQDFRELAGGPRGTDTQYF.

The chain links TRBV7-2 to TRBJ2-5; the D is unclear. The CDR3 loop spans 12 amino acids. Trimming took off 1 base at V and 5 bases at J, with 5 bases between the two ends. Germline CDR1 SGHTA, CDR2 FQGNSA. CDR3 residues: CASSLVLETQYF. DNA of the CDR3: TGTGCCAGCAGCTTAGTTTTGGAGACCCAGTACTTC.

The J gene is TRBJ2-1, the V gene TRBV5-1, with TRBD2 matching over 9 bases. Germline-derived CDR1 and CDR2 are SGHRS and YFSETQ. This CDR3 is built from 20 residues. V gave up 4 bases and J gave up 0 bases; unmatched junction bases: 17. CDR3 sequence reads: CASSLVNSGRERLSYNEQFF. The CDR3 region has the DNA TGCGCCAGCAGCCTCGTAAATAGCGGGAGAGAAAGACTCTCCTACAATGAGCAGTTCTTC.

This chain links TRBV7-2 with TRBJ1-6; a possible D gene is TRBD1 (6 bases). This CDR3 spans 15 amino acids. V gave up 5 bases and J gave up 9 bases, with 17 bases separating them. Germline loops: CDR1 SGHTA, CDR2 FQGNSA. The CDR3 region has the DNA TGTGCCAGCAGCCTCCTAGGGGGGCTCCCTTCACCCCTCCACTTT. Residues: CASSLLGGLPSPLHF. The entire variable domain, with the rest obtained from reference TRBV7-2 and TRBJ1-6, is as follows: GAGVSQSPSNKVTEKGKDVELRCDPISGHTALYWYRQSLGQGLEFLIYFQGNSAPDKSGLPSDRFSAERTGGSVSTLTIQRTQQEDSAVYLCASSLLGGLPSPLHFGNGTRLTVT.